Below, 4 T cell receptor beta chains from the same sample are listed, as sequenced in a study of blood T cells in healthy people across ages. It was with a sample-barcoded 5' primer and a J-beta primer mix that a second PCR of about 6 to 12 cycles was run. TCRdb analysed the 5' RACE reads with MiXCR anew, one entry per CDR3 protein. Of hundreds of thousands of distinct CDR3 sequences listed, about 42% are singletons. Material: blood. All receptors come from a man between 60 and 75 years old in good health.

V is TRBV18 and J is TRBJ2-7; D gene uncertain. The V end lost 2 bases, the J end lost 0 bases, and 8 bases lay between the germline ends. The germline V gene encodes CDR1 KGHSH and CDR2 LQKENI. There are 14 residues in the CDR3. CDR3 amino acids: CASSPGEHSYEQYF. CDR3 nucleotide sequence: TGTGCCAGCTCACCAGGAGAGCACTCCTACGAGCAGTACTTC.

The CDR3 sequence: CATSTYRGPGYTF. The CDR3 coding sequence is TGTGCCACCAGCACATACAGGGGGCCGGGCTACACCTTC. The chain links TRBV15 to TRBJ1-2; 9 nucleotides line up with TRBD1. CDR3 length: 13 residues. Germline V CDR1 and CDR2: LNHNV, YYDKDF (reference sequence). Germline trimming cut 4 bases from V and 8 bases from J; bases unmatched to any gene: 5.

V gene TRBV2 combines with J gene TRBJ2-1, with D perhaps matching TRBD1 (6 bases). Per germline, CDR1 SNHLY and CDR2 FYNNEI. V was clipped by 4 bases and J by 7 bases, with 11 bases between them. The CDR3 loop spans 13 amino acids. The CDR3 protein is CASSVQGINEQFF. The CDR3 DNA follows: TGTGCCAGCAGTGTGCAGGGGATAAATGAGCAGTTCTTC.

CDR3 amino acids: CASSYSKHPQETQYF. The DNA for the CDR3 is TGTGCCAGCAGTTACTCCAAACACCCTCAAGAGACCCAGTACTTC. This rearrangement joins TRBV6-2 or TRBV6-3 to TRBJ2-5, with D unresolved. The CDR3 spans 15 residues. CDR1 MNHEY and CDR2 SVGEGT come from the germline V gene. Trimming took 0 bases from V and 2 from J, leaving 10 bases between them.